This paragraph reports one T cell receptor beta chain. What it binds is not known. The entry originates in a study of cytomegalovirus exposure and HLA in healthy donors. Study findings and constraints: Relative to equally common others, HLA-associated TCR beta chains showed greater clonal expansion in a later analysis.

This CDR3 region has 15 residues. Germline CDR1 reads SQVTM; CDR2 reads ANQGSEA. V shed 4 bases and J shed 3 bases, with 16 bases lying between them. The PCR ran on 60 Vbeta and 13 Jbeta primers. Only in-frame clones appear in the TCRdb table, and some are missing; sequencing was by immunoSEQ multiplex PCR. This sample's table reports some 150,000 clones. The chain employs TRBV29-1 and TRBJ2-1; D may be TRBD2 (6 bases). Sequenced input: PBMCs. The clonotype was recovered from a woman between 18 and 29 years old in good health and CMV-seronegative. The CDR3 protein is CSVVGIWGDYNEQFF. The CDR3 DNA sequence: TGCAGCGTTGTGGGGATCTGGGGGGACTACAATGAGCAGTTCTTC.